This T cell receptor (beta chain) was sequenced during a study of control samples from healthy donors and cancer patients. The method was immunoSEQ multiplex PCR; TCRdb's version includes in-frame clones alone and lacks a portion of them. Found here are over 150,000 clones, around nine tenths of them singletons; the top ten hold 1.3% to 1.5%. CDR1 and CDR2 (germline): SGHNT, YYREEE (reference sequence). The CDR3 runs 14 residues. J lost 3 bases, V lost 1 base, and 3 bases had no gene match. The sequence was obtained from a young man in good health. Material for sequencing was blood. The chain recombines TRBV5-4 with TRBJ2-7, with TRBD1 identical over 8 bases. The DNA of the CDR3 is TGTGCCAGCAGCTTGTCCGGACAGGGCTACGAGCAGTACTTC. Encoded protein: CASSLSGQGYEQYF.